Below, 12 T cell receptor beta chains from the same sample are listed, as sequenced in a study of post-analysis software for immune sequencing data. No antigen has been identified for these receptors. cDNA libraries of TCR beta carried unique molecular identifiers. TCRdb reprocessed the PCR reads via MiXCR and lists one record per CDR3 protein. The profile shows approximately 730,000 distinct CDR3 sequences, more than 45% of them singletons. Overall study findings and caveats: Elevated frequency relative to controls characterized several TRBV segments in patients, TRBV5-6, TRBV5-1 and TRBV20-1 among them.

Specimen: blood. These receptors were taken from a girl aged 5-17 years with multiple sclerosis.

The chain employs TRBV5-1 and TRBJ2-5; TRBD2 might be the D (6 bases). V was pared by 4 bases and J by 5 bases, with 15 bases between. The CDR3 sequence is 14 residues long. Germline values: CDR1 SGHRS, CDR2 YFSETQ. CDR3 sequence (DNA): TGCGCCAGCAGCCATCCGGGAGAAAGGGAGACCCAGTACTTC. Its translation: CASSHPGERETQYF.

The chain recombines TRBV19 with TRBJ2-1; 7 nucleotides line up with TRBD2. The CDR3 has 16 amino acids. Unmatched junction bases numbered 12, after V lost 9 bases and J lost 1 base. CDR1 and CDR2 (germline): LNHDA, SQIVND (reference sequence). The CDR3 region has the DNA TGTGCCAGCCTCCCTGGGGAGGGACTTTCCTACAATGAGCAGTTCTTC. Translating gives CASLPGEGLSYNEQFF.

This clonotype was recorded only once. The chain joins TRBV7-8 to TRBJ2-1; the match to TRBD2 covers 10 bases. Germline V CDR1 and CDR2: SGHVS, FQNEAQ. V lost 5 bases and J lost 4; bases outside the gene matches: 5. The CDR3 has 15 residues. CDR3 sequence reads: CASSIGLAEYNEQFF. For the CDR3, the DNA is TGTGCCAGCAGCATCGGACTAGCGGAATACAATGAGCAGTTCTTC. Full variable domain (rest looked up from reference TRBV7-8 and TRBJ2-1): GAGVSQSPRYKVAKRGQDVALRCDPISGHVSLFWYQQALGQGPEFLTYFQNEAQLDKSGLPSDRFFAERPEGSVSTLKIQRTQQEDSAVYLCASSIGLAEYNEQFFGPGTRLTVL.

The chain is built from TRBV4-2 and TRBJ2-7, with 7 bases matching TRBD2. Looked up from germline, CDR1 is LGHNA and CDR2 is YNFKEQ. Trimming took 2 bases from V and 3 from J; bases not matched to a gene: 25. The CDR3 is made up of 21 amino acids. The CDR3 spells CASSQNLSREIRDYPFYEQYF. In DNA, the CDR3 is TGTGCCAGCAGCCAAAATCTATCACGAGAAATCCGGGACTATCCCTTCTACGAGCAGTACTTC.

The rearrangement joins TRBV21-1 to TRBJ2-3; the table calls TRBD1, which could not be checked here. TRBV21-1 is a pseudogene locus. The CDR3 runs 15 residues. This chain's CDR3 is CASSFRTGPTDTQYF. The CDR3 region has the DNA TGTGCCAGCAGCTTCCGGACAGGGCCAACAGATACGCAGTATTTT.

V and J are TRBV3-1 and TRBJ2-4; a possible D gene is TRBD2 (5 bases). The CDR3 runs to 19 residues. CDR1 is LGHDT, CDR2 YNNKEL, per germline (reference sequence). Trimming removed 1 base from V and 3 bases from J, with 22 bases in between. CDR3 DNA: TGTGCCAGCAGCCAAGTTCTACGGGATCCGTCCTTGGGCAAAAACATTCAGTACTTC. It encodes CASSQVLRDPSLGKNIQYF.

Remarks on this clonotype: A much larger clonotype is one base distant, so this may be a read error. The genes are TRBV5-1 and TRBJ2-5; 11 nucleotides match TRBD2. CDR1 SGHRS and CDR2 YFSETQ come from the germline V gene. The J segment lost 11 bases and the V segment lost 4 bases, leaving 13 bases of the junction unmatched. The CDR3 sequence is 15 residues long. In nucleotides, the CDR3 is TGCGCCAGCAGCCCCTTAGCGGGAGGGCCGGGTGAGCAGTACTTC. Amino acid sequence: CASSPLAGGPGEQYF.

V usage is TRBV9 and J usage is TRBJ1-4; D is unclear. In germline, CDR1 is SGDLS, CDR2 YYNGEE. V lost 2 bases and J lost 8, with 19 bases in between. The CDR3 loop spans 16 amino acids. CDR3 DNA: TGTGCCAGCAGCGTGGGAGACGCGCTTGTTGGGGAAAAACTGTTTTTT. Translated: CASSVGDALVGEKLFF. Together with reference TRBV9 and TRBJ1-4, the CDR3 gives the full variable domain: DSGVTQTPKHLITATGQRVTLRCSPRSGDLSVYWYQQSLDQGLQFLIQYYNGEERAKGNILERFSAQQFPDLHSELNLSSLELGDSALYFCASSVGDALVGEKLFFGSGTQLSVL.

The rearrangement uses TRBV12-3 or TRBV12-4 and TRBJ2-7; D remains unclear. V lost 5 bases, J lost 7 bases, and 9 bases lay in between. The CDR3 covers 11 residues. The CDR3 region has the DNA TGTGCCAGCAGTCCTACGGGTGAGCAGTACTTC. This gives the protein CASSPTGEQYF.

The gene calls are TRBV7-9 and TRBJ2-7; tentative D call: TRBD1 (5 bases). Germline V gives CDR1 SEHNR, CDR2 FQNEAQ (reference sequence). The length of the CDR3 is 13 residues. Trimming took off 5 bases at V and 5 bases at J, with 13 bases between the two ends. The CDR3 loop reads CASSLGPGNEQYF. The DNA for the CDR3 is TGTGCCAGCAGCCTAGGGCCAGGGAACGAGCAGTACTTC. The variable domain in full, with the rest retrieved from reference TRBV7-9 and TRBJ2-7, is DTGVSQNPRHKITKRGQNVTFRCDPISEHNRLYWYRQTLGQGPEFLTYFQNEAQLEKSRLLSDRFSAERPKGSFSTLEIQRTEQGDSAMYLCASSLGPGNEQYFGPGTRLTVT.

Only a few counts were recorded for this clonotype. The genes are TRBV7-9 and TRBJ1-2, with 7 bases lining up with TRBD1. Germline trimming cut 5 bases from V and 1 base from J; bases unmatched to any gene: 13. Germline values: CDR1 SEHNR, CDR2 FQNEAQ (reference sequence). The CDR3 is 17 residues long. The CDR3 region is CASSGGTAGPDNYGYTF. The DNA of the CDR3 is TGTGCCAGCAGCGGAGGGACAGCAGGGCCGGATAACTATGGCTACACCTTC.

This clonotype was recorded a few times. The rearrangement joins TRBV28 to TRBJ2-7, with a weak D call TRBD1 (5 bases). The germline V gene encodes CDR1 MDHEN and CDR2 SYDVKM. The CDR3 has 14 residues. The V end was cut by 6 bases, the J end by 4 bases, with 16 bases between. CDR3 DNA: TGTGCCAGCAGCCCCGACAGCGTCCTGTACGAGCAGTACTTC. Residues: CASSPDSVLYEQYF.